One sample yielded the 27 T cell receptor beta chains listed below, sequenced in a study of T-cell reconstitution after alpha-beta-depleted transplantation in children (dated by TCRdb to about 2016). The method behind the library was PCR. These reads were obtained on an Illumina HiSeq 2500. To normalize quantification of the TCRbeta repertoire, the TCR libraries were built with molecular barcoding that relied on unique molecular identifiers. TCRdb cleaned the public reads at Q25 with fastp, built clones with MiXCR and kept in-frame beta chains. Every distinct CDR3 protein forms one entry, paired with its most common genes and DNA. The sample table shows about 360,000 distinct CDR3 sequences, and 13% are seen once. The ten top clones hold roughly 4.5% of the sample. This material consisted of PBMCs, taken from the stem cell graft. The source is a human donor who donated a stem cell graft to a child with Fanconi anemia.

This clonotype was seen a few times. CDR3 sequence (DNA): TGCAGTGCTATCCCGGGACTCGGGGCCACTGAAGCTTTCTTT. It specifies CSAIPGLGATEAFF. The chain couples TRBV20-1 to TRBJ1-1, with D possibly TRBD1 on 5 matching bases. The CDR3 is 14 residues long. Trimming removed 4 bases at V and 4 bases at J, with 16 bases between. Germline assignment: CDR1 DFQATT and CDR2 SNEGSKA (reference sequence).

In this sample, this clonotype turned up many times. The CDR3 sequence is CASSFDRTTGELFF. In DNA form, the CDR3 reads TGTGCCAGCAGCTTCGACAGGACCACCGGGGAGCTGTTTTTT. V usage is TRBV7-2 and J usage is TRBJ2-2, with TRBD1 as a possible D gene (6 bases). The germline CDR1 and CDR2 sequences are SGHTA and FQGNSA. V lost 3 bases and J lost 4, with 9 bases in between. The CDR3 spans 14 residues.

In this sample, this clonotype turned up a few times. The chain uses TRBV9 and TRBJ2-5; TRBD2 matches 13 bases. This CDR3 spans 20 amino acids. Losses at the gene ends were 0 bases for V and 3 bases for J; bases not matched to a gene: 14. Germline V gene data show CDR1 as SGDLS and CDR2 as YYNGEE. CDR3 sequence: CASSVGTSGGDHITKETQYF. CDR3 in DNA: TGTGCCAGCAGCGTAGGGACTAGCGGGGGAGACCATATAACTAAAGAGACCCAGTACTTC.

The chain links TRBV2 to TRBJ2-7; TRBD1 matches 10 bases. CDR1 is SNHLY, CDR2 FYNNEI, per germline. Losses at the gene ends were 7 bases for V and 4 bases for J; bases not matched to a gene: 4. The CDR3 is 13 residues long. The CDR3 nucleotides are TGTGCCAGCAACGGACAGGGGGGATACGAGCAGTACTTC. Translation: CASNGQGGYEQYF. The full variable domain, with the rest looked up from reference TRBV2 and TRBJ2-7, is EPEVTQTPSHQVTQMGQEVILRCVPISNHLYFYWYRQILGQKVEFLVSFYNNEISEKSEIFDDQFSVERPDGSNFTLKIRSTKLEDSAMYFCASNGQGGYEQYFGPGTRLTVT.

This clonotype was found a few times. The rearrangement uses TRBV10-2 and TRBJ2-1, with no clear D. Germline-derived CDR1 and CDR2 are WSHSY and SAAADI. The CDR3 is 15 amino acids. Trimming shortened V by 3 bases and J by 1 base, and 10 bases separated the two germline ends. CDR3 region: CASSDIRKSYNEQFF. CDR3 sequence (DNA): TGCGCCAGCAGTGATATCCGGAAGTCCTACAATGAGCAGTTCTTC.

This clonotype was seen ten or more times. The chain's CDR3 is CASSLGGEDTEAFF. CDR3 nucleotide sequence: TGTGCCAGCAGCTTGGGGGGAGAGGACACTGAAGCTTTCTTT. The V and J genes are TRBV7-9 and TRBJ1-1; tentative D call: TRBD1 (5 bases). The CDR3 loop spans 14 amino acids. The germline V and J ends were trimmed by 3 bases and 3 bases, with 11 bases remaining between them. CDR1 is SEHNR, CDR2 FQNEAQ, per germline (reference sequence).

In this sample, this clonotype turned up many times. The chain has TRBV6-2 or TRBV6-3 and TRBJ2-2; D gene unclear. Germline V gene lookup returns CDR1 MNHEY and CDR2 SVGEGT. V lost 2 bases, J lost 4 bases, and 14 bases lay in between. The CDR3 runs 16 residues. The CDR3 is CASSYRPKGLTGELFF. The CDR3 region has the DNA TGTGCCAGCAGTTACCGCCCGAAGGGTCTCACCGGGGAGCTGTTTTTT.

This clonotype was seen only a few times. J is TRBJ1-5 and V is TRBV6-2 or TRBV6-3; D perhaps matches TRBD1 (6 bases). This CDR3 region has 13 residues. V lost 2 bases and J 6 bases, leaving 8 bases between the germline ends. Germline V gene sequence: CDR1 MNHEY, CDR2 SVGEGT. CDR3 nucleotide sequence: TGTGCCAGCAGTTACAACAGGGCTCAGCCCCAGCATTTT. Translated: CASSYNRAQPQHF.

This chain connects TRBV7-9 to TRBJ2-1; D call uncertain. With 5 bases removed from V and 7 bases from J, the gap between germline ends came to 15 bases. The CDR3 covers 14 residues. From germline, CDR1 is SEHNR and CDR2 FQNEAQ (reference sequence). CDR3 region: CASSRTPGVNEQFF. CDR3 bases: TGTGCCAGCAGCCGTACTCCGGGCGTAAATGAGCAGTTCTTC.

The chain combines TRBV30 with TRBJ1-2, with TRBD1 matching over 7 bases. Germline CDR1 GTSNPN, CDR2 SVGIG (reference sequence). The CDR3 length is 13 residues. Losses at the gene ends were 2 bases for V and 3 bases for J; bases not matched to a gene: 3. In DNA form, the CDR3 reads TGTGCCTGGAGTTCGGGGACAGACTATGGCTACACCTTC. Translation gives CAWSSGTDYGYTF.

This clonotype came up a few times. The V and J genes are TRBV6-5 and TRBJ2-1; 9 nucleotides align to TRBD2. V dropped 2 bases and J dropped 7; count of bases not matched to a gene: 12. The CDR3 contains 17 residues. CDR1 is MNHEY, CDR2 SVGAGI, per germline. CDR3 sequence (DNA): TGTGCCAGCAGTTACAGGGCTAGCGGGGCGAGATTTAATGAGCAGTTCTTC. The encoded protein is CASSYRASGARFNEQFF.

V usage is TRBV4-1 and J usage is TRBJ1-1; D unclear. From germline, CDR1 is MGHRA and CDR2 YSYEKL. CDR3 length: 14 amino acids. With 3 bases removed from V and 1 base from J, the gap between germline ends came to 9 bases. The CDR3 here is CASSHPERNTEAFF. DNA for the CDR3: TGCGCCAGCAGCCATCCTGAGAGGAACACTGAAGCTTTCTTT.

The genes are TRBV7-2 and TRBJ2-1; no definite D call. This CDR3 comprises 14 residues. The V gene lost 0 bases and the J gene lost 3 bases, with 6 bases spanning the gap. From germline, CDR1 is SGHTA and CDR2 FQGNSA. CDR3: CASSLADRYNEQFF. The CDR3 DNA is TGTGCCAGCAGCTTAGCGGACCGCTACAATGAGCAGTTCTTC.

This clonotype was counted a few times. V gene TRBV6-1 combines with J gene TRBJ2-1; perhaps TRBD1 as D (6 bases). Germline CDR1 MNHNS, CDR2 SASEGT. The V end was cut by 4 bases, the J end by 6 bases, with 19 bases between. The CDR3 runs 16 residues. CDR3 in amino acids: CASSVRTGSFSNEQFF. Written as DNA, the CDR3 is TGTGCCAGCAGTGTACGTACAGGGAGTTTTAGCAATGAGCAGTTCTTC.

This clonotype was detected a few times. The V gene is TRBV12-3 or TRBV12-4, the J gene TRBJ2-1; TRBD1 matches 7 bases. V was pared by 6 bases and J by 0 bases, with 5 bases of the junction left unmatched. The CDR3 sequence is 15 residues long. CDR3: CASSAQGFSYNEQFF. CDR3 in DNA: TGTGCCAGCAGCGCACAGGGGTTCTCCTACAATGAGCAGTTCTTC.

The CDR3 is CASSSTGNRGETQYF. The CDR3 DNA reads TGCGCCAGCAGCTCGACAGGGAATAGAGGGGAGACCCAGTACTTC. The J gene is TRBJ2-5, the V gene TRBV5-1, with TRBD1 matching 7 bases. Per germline, CDR1 SGHRS and CDR2 YFSETQ. V shed 3 bases, J shed 5 bases, and the junction held 10 bases outside the gene matches. The CDR3 has 15 amino acids.

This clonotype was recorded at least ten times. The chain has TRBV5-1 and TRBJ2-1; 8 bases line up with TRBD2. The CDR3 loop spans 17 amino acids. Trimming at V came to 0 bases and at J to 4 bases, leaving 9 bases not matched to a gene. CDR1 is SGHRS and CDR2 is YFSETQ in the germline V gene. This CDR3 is CASSLASGGSSYNEQFF. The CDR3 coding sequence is TGCGCCAGCAGCTTGGCGAGCGGGGGATCATCTTACAATGAGCAGTTCTTC.

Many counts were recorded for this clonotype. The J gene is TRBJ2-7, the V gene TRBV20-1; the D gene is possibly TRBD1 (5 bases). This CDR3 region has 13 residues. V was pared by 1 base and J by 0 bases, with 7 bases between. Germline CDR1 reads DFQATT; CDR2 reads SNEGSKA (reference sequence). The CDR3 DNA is TGCAGTGCTAGAGCAGACAGCTCCTACGAGCAGTACTTC. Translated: CSARADSSYEQYF.

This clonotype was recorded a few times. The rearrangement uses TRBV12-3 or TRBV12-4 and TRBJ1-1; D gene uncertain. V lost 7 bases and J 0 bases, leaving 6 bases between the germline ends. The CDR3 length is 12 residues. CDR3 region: CASTTVNTEAFF. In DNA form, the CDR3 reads TGTGCCAGCACCACGGTGAACACTGAAGCTTTCTTT.

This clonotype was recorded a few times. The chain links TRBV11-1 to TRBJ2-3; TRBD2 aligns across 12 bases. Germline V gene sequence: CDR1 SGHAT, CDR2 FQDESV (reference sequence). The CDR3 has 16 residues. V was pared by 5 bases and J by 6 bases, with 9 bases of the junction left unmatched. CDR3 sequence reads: CASSRLAGATPDTQYF. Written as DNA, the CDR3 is TGTGCCAGCAGCCGACTAGCGGGGGCCACCCCGGATACGCAGTATTTT.

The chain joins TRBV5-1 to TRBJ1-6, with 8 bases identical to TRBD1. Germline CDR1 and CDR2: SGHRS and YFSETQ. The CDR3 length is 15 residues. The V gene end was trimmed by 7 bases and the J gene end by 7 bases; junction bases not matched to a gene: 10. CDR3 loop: CASSPNWDRNSPLHF. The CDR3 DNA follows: TGCGCCAGCTCCCCGAATTGGGACAGGAATTCACCCCTCCACTTT.

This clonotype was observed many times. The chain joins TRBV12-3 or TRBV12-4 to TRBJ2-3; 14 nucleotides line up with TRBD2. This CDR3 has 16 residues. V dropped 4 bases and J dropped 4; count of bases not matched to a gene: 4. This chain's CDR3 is CASSWGTSGGSDTQYF. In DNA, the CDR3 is TGTGCCAGCAGTTGGGGGACTAGCGGGGGTTCAGATACGCAGTATTTT.

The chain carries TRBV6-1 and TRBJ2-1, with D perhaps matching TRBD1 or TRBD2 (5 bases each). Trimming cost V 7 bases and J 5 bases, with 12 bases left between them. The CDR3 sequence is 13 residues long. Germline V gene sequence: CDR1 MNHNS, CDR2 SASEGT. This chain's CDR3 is CASTRGAHNEQFF. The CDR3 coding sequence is TGTGCCAGCACGAGGGGCGCGCACAATGAGCAGTTCTTC.

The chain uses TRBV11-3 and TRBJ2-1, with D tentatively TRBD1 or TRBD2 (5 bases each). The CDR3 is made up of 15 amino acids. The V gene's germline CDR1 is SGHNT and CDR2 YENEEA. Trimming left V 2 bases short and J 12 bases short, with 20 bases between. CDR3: CASSLNGKDLGGQFF. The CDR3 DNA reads TGTGCCAGCAGCTTAAACGGAAAAGACCTTGGGGGGCAGTTCTTC.

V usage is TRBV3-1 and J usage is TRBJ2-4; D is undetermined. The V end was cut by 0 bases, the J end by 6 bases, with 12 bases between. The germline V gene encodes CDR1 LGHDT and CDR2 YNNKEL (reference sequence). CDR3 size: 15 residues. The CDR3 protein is CASSQERASGNIQYF. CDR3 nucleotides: TGTGCCAGCAGCCAAGAAAGGGCGTCGGGAAACATTCAGTACTTC.

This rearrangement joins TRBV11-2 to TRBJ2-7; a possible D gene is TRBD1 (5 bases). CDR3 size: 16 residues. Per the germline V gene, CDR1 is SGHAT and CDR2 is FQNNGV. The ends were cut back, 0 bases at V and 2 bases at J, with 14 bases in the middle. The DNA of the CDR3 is TGTGCCAGCAGCTTAGATGCAGGGTCCTACCCCTACGAGCAGTACGTC. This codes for CASSLDAGSYPYEQYV.

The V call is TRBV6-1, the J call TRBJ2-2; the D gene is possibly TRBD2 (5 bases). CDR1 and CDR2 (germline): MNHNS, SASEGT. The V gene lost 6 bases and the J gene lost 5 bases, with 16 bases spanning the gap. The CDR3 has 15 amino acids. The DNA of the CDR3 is TGTGCCAGCAGCACTCCCCGGGGTGGGACCGGGGAGCTGTTTTTT. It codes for CASSTPRGGTGELFF.